Sequencing of this TCR beta chain was carried out in a study of T cells after yellow fever vaccination. V shed 3 bases and J shed 2 bases, with 14 bases lying between them. There are 15 residues in the CDR3. CDR1 and CDR2 from the germline V gene are SGHNT and YYREEE (reference sequence). Production of TCR cDNA was by 5'RACE template switching, which also added a universal primer site and UMIs. Via MiXCR, TCRdb re-called the 5' RACE reads, giving one row per CDR3 protein. The data hold 300,000 or so distinct CDR3 sequences, with almost 4% observed a single time. This clonotype was seen repeatedly, ten times or more.

Source: PBMCs, taken 5 days after the yellow fever booster vaccination. This receptor was identified in a man younger than 30 who received the YFV17D yellow fever vaccine. V gene TRBV5-4 combines with J gene TRBJ1-1, with TRBD1 as a possible D gene (5 bases). The CDR3 coding sequence is TGTGCCAGCAGCTCCAAAGACAGACGAAACACTGAAGCTTTCTTT. Its protein product is CASSSKDRRNTEAFF.